This TCR beta chain originates from a study of identifying expanded T cells in peripheral blood. Clones were sequenced by immunoSEQ multiplex PCR, and TCRdb holds only the in-frame ones, with some missing. The table includes 50,000 to 60,000 clones, around 83% detected once. Whole-study results and caveats: Variance in clone template counts between roughly 2-week samples significantly increased with total template count across all healthy donors.

Only one count was recorded for this clone. Its antigen is currently unknown. The CDR3 spans 17 residues. The ends were cut back, 0 bases at V and 0 bases at J, with 13 bases in the middle. Germline V lookup: CDR1 SGHDT, CDR2 YYEEEE. During the collection period, no donor immune events like infections were recorded. What was sequenced was blood. The sequence was collected from a person aged 18 to 75 in good health. V usage is TRBV5-6 and J usage is TRBJ1-3; D is perhaps TRBD1 (5 bases). The CDR3 DNA reads as TGTGCCAGCAGCTTGGGTTCGGGACGGACCTCTGGAAACACCATATATTTT. It translates to CASSLGSGRTSGNTIYF.